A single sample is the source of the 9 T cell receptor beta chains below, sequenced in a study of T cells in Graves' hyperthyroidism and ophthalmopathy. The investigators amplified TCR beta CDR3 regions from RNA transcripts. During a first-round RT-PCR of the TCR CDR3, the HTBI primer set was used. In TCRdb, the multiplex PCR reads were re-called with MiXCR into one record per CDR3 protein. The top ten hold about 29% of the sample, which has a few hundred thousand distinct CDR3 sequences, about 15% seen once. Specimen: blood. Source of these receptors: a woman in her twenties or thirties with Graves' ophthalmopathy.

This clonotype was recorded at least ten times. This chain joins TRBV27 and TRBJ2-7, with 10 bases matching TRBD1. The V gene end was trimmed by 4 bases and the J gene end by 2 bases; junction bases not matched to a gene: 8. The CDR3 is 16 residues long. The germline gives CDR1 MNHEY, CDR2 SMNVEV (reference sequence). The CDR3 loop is CASSSNRDRGTYEQYF. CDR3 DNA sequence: TGTGCCAGCAGTTCCAACCGGGACAGGGGTACCTACGAGCAGTACTTC.

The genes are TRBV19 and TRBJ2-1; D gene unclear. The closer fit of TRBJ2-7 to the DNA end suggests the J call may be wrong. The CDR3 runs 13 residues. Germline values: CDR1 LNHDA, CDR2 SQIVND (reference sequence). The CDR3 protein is CASSIGQNNEQYF. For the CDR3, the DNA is TGTGCCAGTAGTATAGGGCAGAACAATGAGCAGTACTTC.

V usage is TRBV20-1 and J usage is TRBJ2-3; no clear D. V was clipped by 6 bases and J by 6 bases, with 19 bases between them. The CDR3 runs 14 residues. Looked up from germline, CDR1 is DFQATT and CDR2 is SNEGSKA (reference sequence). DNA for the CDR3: TGCAGTGCAGAGAGGCGTCTTCCATCGGATACGCAGTATTTT. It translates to CSAERRLPSDTQYF.

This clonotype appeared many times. The CDR3 nucleotides are TGTGCCAGCAGTTTCCCTCGGGGAGGTACGGACGAGCAGTACTTC. It specifies CASSFPRGGTDEQYF. The chain links TRBV28 to TRBJ2-7, with D perhaps matching TRBD2 (6 bases). This CDR3 spans 15 amino acids. The V gene lost 3 bases and the J gene lost 5 bases, with 17 bases spanning the gap. Looked up from germline, CDR1 is MDHEN and CDR2 is SYDVKM.

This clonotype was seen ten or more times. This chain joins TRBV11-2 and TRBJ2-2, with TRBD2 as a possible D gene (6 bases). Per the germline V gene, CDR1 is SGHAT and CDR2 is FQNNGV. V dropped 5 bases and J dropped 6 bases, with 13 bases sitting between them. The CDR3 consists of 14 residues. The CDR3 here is CASSPAGSPGELFF. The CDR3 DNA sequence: TGTGCCAGCAGCCCAGCCGGGAGCCCCGGGGAGCTGTTTTTT.

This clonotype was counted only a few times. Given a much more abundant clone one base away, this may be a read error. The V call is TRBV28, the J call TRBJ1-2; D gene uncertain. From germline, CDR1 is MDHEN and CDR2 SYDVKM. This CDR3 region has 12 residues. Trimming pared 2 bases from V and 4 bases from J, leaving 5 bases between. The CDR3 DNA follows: TGTGCCAGCAGTTTACGGACCTATGGCTACACCTTC. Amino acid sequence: CASSLRTYGYTF.

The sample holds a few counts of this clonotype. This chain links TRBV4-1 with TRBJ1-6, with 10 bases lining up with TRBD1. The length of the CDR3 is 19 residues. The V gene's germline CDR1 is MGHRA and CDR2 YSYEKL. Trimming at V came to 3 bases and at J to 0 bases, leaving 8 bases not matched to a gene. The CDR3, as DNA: TGCGCCAGCAGCCAGGGACAGGGGTCCTTTGGCTCCTATAATTCACCCCTCCACTTT. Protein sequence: CASSQGQGSFGSYNSPLHF.

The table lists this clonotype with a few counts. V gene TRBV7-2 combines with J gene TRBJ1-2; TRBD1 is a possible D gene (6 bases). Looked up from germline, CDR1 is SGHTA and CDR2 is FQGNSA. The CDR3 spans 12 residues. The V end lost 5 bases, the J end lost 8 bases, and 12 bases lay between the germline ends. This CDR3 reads CASSPRQVGYTF. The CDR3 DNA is TGTGCCAGCAGCCCCCGACAGGTCGGCTACACCTTC.

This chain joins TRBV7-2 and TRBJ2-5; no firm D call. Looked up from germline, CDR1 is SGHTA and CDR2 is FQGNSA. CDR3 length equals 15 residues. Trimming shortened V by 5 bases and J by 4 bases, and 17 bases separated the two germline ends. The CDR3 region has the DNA TGTGCCAGCAGCGACCAGACTCTGGCCCCAGAGACCCAGTACTTC. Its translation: CASSDQTLAPETQYF.